The 24 T cell receptor beta chains presented below share a single source sample, sequenced in a study of blood T cells in healthy people across ages. Primers used in a second PCR of roughly 6 to 11 cycles were a sample-barcoded 5' primer and a J-beta primer mix. TCRdb fed the 5' RACE reads into MiXCR, producing one record per CDR3 protein. The sample contains about 1.6 million distinct CDR3 sequences, roughly 30% of which appear only once. The sequenced material came from blood. The receptors stem from a woman aged 25-40 years in good health.

This chain uses TRBV2 with TRBJ2-3; the match to TRBD2 covers 8 bases. Germline V gene data show CDR1 as SNHLY and CDR2 as FYNNEI. The CDR3 extends over 16 amino acids. V was pared by 4 bases and J by 4 bases, with 10 bases of the junction left unmatched. This CDR3 reads CASSAGRASGADTQYF. The CDR3 nucleotides read TGTGCCAGCAGTGCCGGGAGGGCAAGCGGTGCAGATACGCAGTATTTT.

In this sample, this clonotype turned up a few times. The chain recombines TRBV4-2 with TRBJ2-5, with 10 bases identical to TRBD1. This CDR3 is built from 18 residues. Germline V gene sequence: CDR1 LGHNA, CDR2 YNFKEQ. V shed 4 bases and J 5 bases; nucleotides not matched to a gene: 16. This chain's CDR3 is CASSPHPGTGVRTETQYF. The CDR3 DNA sequence: TGTGCCAGCAGCCCACATCCCGGGACAGGGGTCCGGACCGAGACCCAGTACTTC.

This clonotype was recorded only once. Its ends do not fully match the called genes, so a read error is possible. V usage is TRBV28 and J usage is TRBJ2-6; 9 nucleotides agree with TRBD1. The CDR3 runs 18 residues. Germline CDR1 MDHEN, CDR2 SYDVKM. CDR3 coding DNA: TGTGCCAGCAGTTTGGGGACAGGGAAGTGGTTTGGGGCCAACGTCCGGACTTTC. Its protein product is CASSLGTGKWFGANVRTF. The full variable domain, with the rest looked up from reference TRBV28 and TRBJ2-6, is DVKVTQSSRYLVKRTGEKVFLECVQDMDHENMFWYRQDPGLGLRLIYFSYDVKMKEKGDIPEGYSVSREKKERFSLILESASTNQTSMYLCASSLGTGKWFGANVRTFGAGSRLTVL.

The V call is TRBV7-2, the J call TRBJ2-1; D perhaps matches TRBD2 (6 bases). CDR3 length equals 14 residues. The V gene lost 4 bases and the J gene lost 10 bases, with 17 bases spanning the gap. Germline V gene lookup returns CDR1 SGHTA and CDR2 FQGNSA. The CDR3 spells CASSSGGAAKEQFF. The CDR3 DNA reads as TGTGCCAGCAGCTCCGGGGGAGCGGCTAAGGAGCAGTTCTTC.

On this clonotype: A read error may produce the germline difference seen at one junction end. This chain connects TRBV29-1 to TRBJ2-3; 12 positions match TRBD2. The germline gives CDR1 SQVTM, CDR2 ANQGSEA. This CDR3 is built from 15 residues. Here the CDR3 reads CSVGRLAGEGDAQYF. As DNA, the CDR3 is TGCAGCGTTGGTCGACTAGCGGGAGAAGGAGATGCGCAGTATTTT.

This clonotype turned up a few times. The chain is built from TRBV6-6 and TRBJ1-6; D gene unclear. The ends were cut back, 7 bases at V and 4 bases at J, with 20 bases in the middle. There are 17 residues in the CDR3. Looked up from germline, CDR1 is MNHNY and CDR2 is SVGAGI (reference sequence). The DNA of the CDR3 is TGTGCCAGCACCCTAATCCCTGGAGGGCTATATAATTCACCCCTCCACTTT. Protein sequence: CASTLIPGGLYNSPLHF.

V is TRBV9 and J is TRBJ2-1; the D is unclear. From germline, CDR1 is SGDLS and CDR2 YYNGEE. Trimming left V 0 bases short and J 9 bases short, with 10 bases between. The CDR3 sequence is 13 residues long. The CDR3 reads CASSVEPGAEQFF. As DNA, the CDR3 is TGTGCCAGCAGCGTAGAACCAGGTGCTGAGCAGTTCTTC.

This clonotype was counted ten times or more. This chain links TRBV3-1 with TRBJ2-1; D ambiguous. Between the trimmed V and J ends, which lost 4 bases and 6 bases, there was a span of 16 bases. The CDR3 is 15 residues long. Looked up from germline, CDR1 is LGHDT and CDR2 is YNNKEL (reference sequence). This chain's CDR3 is CASSRGRAYGNEQFF. DNA for the CDR3: TGTGCCAGCAGCCGTGGCCGGGCCTACGGCAATGAGCAGTTCTTC.

The chain recombines TRBV12-3 or TRBV12-4 with TRBJ2-1, with 11 nucleotides matching TRBD2. V was clipped by 10 bases and J by 13 bases; unmatched bases: 12. The CDR3 is made up of 13 amino acids. CDR3: CANSPTSGIEQFF. The CDR3 DNA sequence: TGTGCCAACAGCCCGACTAGCGGGATTGAACAGTTCTTC.

The chain is built from TRBV6-1 and TRBJ2-7; 9 bases agree with TRBD1. The J segment lost 2 bases and the V segment lost 1 base, leaving 3 bases of the junction unmatched. CDR1 is MNHNS and CDR2 is SASEGT in the germline V gene. The CDR3 covers 15 residues. The CDR3 reads CASSEVTGGPYEQYF. CDR3 nucleotides: TGTGCCAGCAGTGAAGTGACAGGGGGTCCCTACGAGCAGTACTTC.

The V and J genes are TRBV5-1 and TRBJ2-3, with TRBD2 identical over 13 bases. This CDR3 contains 15 residues. Germline V lookup: CDR1 SGHRS, CDR2 YFSETQ. The trim removed 3 bases at V and 4 bases at J, leaving 2 bases unmatched. The DNA for the CDR3 is TGCGCCAGCAGCTCAACTAGCGGGAGGGCAGATACGCAGTATTTT. Amino acids: CASSSTSGRADTQYF.

The chain recombines TRBV13 with TRBJ1-4, with a possible D match to TRBD1 (5 bases). Germline assignment: CDR1 PRHDT and CDR2 FYEKMQ (reference sequence). This CDR3 contains 13 residues. Trimming removed 8 bases from V and 4 bases from J, with 11 bases in between. CDR3 loop: CASARGRNEKLFF. In DNA form, the CDR3 reads TGTGCCAGCGCCCGGGGCCGTAATGAAAAACTGTTTTTT.

The chain links TRBV5-1 to TRBJ2-1; 11 bases fit TRBD1. Per the germline V gene, CDR1 is SGHRS and CDR2 is YFSETQ. J gave up 9 bases and V 4 bases, and 15 bases lay outside the gene matches. The CDR3 runs to 17 residues. The CDR3 here is CASSPIGRDRGDSEQFF. As DNA, the CDR3 is TGCGCCAGCAGCCCTATCGGTAGGGACAGGGGGGATAGTGAGCAGTTCTTC.

This chain joins TRBV7-2 and TRBJ2-3; D may be TRBD2 (6 bases). Germline V gives CDR1 SGHTA, CDR2 FQGNSA. This CDR3 contains 15 residues. V was cut by 3 bases and J by 6 bases, with 16 bases left in between. Here the CDR3 reads CASSLHPGVVDTQYF. CDR3 sequence (DNA): TGTGCCAGCAGCTTGCATCCGGGAGTGGTCGATACGCAGTATTTT.

This clonotype was observed a handful of times. This chain links TRBV5-1 with TRBJ2-5; D remains ambiguous. From germline, CDR1 is SGHRS and CDR2 YFSETQ. The CDR3 length is 15 residues. Trimming took 0 bases from V and 1 from J, leaving 10 bases between them. The CDR3 loop is CASSLGAKPQETQYF. The DNA for the CDR3 is TGCGCCAGCAGCTTGGGGGCCAAACCCCAAGAGACCCAGTACTTC.

The chain carries TRBV2 and TRBJ2-3; no firm D call. Germline CDR1 SNHLY, CDR2 FYNNEI. Trimming pared 7 bases from V and 3 bases from J, leaving 11 bases between. The CDR3 runs 13 residues. CDR3: CASTLDATDTQYF. For the CDR3, the DNA is TGTGCCAGCACCCTGGACGCTACAGATACGCAGTATTTT.

This clonotype was recorded a few times. V and J are TRBV7-9 and TRBJ2-5; possibly TRBD1 for D (6 bases). CDR3 length: 16 amino acids. The ends were cut back, 4 bases at V and 1 base at J, with 16 bases in the middle. Per germline, CDR1 SEHNR and CDR2 FQNEAQ (reference sequence). As DNA, the CDR3 is TGTGCCAGCAGCTCGGACAGCATGGTGATCCAAGAGACCCAGTACTTC. It encodes CASSSDSMVIQETQYF.

This clonotype was seen a handful of times. The J gene is TRBJ2-7, the V gene TRBV3-1; 11 nucleotides match TRBD2. Unmatched junction bases numbered 7, after V lost 0 bases and J lost 3 bases. This CDR3 is 17 amino acids long. Germline CDR1 reads LGHDT; CDR2 reads YNNKEL (reference sequence). In nucleotides, the CDR3 is TGTGCCAGCAGCCAAGATCGGCTAGCGGGGGGCGACTACGAGCAGTACTTC. It yields the protein CASSQDRLAGGDYEQYF.

The chain combines TRBV20-1 with TRBJ2-5, with 9 bases fitting TRBD1. This CDR3 region has 22 residues. With 3 bases clipped from V and 4 bases from J, the junction kept 30 bases outside the gene matches. Looked up from germline, CDR1 is DFQATT and CDR2 is SNEGSKA (reference sequence). This CDR3 reads CSARGDDRGGEFGGRRGETQYF. CDR3 DNA sequence: TGCAGTGCTAGGGGAGATGACAGGGGGGGCGAGTTCGGAGGCAGAAGGGGAGAGACCCAGTACTTC.

This sequence joins TRBV9 and TRBJ2-5; possible D gene TRBD2, 5 bases. This CDR3 comprises 14 residues. Germline lookup yields CDR1 SGDLS and CDR2 YYNGEE. The V end was cut by 7 bases, the J end by 2 bases, with 15 bases between. The CDR3 DNA is TGTGCCAGCGCCAGCTCTCCGGGGCAAGAGACCCAGTACTTC. Translating it yields CASASSPGQETQYF.

In this sample, this clonotype turned up a few times. J is TRBJ2-7 and V is TRBV7-9; 8 bases match TRBD1. This CDR3 region has 15 residues. V shed 5 bases and J 5 bases; nucleotides not matched to a gene: 11. Germline V CDR1 and CDR2: SEHNR, FQNEAQ (reference sequence). The CDR3 sequence is CASSPRRDRGNEQYF. CDR3 bases: TGTGCCAGCAGCCCGCGTAGAGACAGGGGCAACGAGCAGTACTTC. Drawing the rest from reference TRBV7-9 and TRBJ2-7, the complete variable domain is DTGVSQNPRHKITKRGQNVTFRCDPISEHNRLYWYRQTLGQGPEFLTYFQNEAQLEKSRLLSDRFSAERPKGSFSTLEIQRTEQGDSAMYLCASSPRRDRGNEQYFGPGTRLTVT.

This sequence joins TRBV5-1 and TRBJ2-4; TRBD1 might be the D (6 bases). The CDR3 runs to 15 residues. Trimming left V 3 bases short and J 4 bases short, with 14 bases between. Germline V gene sequence: CDR1 SGHRS, CDR2 YFSETQ. The chain's CDR3 is CASSWTGTSKNIQYF. CDR3 in DNA: TGCGCCAGCAGCTGGACCGGGACAAGTAAAAACATTCAGTACTTC.

This chain links TRBV2 with TRBJ2-3, with D perhaps TRBD1 or TRBD2 (5 bases each). Germline V gene sequence: CDR1 SNHLY, CDR2 FYNNEI. Between the trimmed V and J ends, which lost 8 bases and 7 bases, there was a span of 10 bases. The CDR3 consists of 11 residues. Written as DNA, the CDR3 is TGTGCCAGCGCCGGGACCCATACGCAGTATTTT. Translating gives CASAGTHTQYF.

On this clonotype: A read error may explain this, as a much larger clone is one base away. For the CDR3, the DNA is TGTGCCATCAGTGAGTCGGGCGGTCGTGCAACCCAGTACTTC. As protein: CAISESGGRATQYF. The chain carries TRBV10-3 and TRBJ2-5; D is uncertain. The CDR3 consists of 14 residues. Deletions cut 0 bases from V and 8 bases from J, with 13 bases between. Germline-derived CDR1 and CDR2 are ENHRY and SYGVKD.